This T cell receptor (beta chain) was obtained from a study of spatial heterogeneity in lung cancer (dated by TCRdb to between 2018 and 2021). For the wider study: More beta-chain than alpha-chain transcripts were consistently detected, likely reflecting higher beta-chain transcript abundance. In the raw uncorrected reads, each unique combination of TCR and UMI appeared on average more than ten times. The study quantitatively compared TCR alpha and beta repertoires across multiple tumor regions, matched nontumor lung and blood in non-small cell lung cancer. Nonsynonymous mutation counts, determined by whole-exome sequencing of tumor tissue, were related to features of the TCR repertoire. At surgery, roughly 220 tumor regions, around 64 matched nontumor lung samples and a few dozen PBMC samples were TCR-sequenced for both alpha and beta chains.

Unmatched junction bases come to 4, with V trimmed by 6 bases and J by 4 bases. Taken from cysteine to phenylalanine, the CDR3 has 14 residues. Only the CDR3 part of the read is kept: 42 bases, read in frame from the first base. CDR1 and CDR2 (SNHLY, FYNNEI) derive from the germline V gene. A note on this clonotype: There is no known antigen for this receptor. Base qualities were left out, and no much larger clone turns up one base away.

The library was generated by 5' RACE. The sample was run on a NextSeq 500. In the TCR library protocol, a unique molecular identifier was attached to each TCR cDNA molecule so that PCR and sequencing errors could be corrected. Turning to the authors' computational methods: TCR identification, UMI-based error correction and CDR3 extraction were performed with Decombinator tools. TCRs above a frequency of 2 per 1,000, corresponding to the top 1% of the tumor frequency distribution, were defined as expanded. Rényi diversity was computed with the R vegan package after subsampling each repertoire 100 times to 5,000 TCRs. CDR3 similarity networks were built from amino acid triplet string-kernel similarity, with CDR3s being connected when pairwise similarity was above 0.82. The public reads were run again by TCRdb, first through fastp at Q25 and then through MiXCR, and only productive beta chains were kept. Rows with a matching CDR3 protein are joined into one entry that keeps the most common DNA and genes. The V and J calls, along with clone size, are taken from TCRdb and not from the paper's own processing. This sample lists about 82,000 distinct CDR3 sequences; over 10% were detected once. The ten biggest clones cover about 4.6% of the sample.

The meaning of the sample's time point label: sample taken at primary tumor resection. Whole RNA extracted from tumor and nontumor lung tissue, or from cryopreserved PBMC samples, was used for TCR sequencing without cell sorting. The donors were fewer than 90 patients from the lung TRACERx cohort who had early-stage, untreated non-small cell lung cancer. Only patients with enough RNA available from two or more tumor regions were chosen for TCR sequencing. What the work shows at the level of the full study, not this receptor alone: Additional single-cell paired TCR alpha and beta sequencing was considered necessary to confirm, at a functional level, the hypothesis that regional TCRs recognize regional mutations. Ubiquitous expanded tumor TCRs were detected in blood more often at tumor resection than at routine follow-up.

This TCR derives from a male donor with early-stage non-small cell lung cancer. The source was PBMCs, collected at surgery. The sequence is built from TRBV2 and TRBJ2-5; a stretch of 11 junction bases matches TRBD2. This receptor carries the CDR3 CASRTGLAGETQYF. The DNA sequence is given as TGTGCCAGCAGGACAGGACTAGCGGGAGAGACCCAGTACTTC.